These T cell receptor beta chains were read from a single sample in a study of shared clonotypes between healthy human individuals. Measured with immunoSEQ multiplex PCR; TCRdb has only the in-frame clones, and not every one. The sample holds about 1 million clones, about 77% seen once. The specimen sequenced was memory CD4+ T cells sorted from blood. The receptors shown here come from a young man in good health. The conserved cysteine and the conserved F or W are not part of the CDR3 here. The D gene is left open where the match is weak. The size field is filled for only some rows; it gives once, few, many or a size class.

NA TRBJ2-2 NA TRBV7-9 ASTRVEVDPRRELF
NA TRBJ2-5 NA TRBV7-7 ASSPRGGFQETQY
TRBD1 TRBJ1-4 NA TRBV28 ASSLGTGVGEKLF
TRBD2 TRBJ2-7 NA TRBV5-4 ASRPSSSGGTYEQY
NA TRBJ2-1 NA TRBV11-2 ASSLGIRANEQF
TRBD1 TRBJ1-5 NA TRBV2 ASTGGTRPQH
TRBD1 TRBJ1-1 NA TRBV19 ASSIDGGQGAEAF
NA TRBJ1-3 few TRBV7-8 ASSSPGRSSGNTIY
NA TRBJ1-2 NA TRBV30 AWGLSHGYT
NA TRBJ1-4 once TRBV18 ASSPGNGATNEKLF
TRBD1 TRBJ1-3 few TRBV29-1 SVAGQSSGNTIY
TRBD2 TRBJ2-3 NA TRBV7-2 ASSSSGRTADTQY
TRBD1 TRBJ1-2 NA TRBV27 ATGQGAGGYT
NA TRBJ1-2 NA TRBV18 ASSSGQTNYGYT
TRBD1 TRBJ2-2 NA TRBV6-6 ASSGQGGELF
NA TRBJ1-1 NA TRBV4-3 ASSQGGIGQKDTEAF
NA TRBJ2-5 NA TRBV2 ASRRRETQY
TRBD1 TRBJ1-3 NA TRBV6-5 ASRPDRGKGNTIY
NA TRBJ1-2 NA TRBV10-3 AISEYRGEVPGYT
NA TRBJ1-3 NA TRBV9 ASRGEGASGNTIY
NA TRBJ1-2 NA TRBV28 ASSPPDGAPRGYT
NA TRBJ2-3 few TRBV5-1 ASRRTPTDTQY
NA TRBJ1-2 NA TRBV7-9 ASSLILGDGYT
TRBD1 TRBJ1-6 NA TRBV28 ASSPGQVVSPLH
NA TRBJ2-2 NA TRBV7-9 ASNLELPGELF
NA TRBJ1-2 once TRBV19 ASNTLGGTTPSNYGYT
TRBD2 TRBJ2-1 few TRBV4-1 ASSQVFGGGIAYNEQF
NA TRBJ2-2 few TRBV9 ASSVAANANTGELF
NA TRBJ1-4 NA TRBV19 ASGVFNEKLF
NA TRBJ1-1 few TRBV29-1 SSYRQNTEAF
TRBD2 TRBJ2-7 NA TRBV5-1 ASSWGTSGTLTNSYEQY
NA TRBJ1-1 NA TRBV20-1 SALAGTEAF
NA TRBJ2-7 NA TRBV5-1 ASQLEAGLYEQY
NA TRBJ2-5 NA TRBV23-1 ASERGEETQY
TRBD2 TRBJ2-7 NA TRBV13 ASSYERECVPYEQY
NA TRBJ1-5 few TRBV7-2 ASSSTGIKPQH
NA TRBJ1-6 NA TRBV6-6 ASSLGAGNSPLH
TRBD1 TRBJ1-1 NA TRBV2 ASSGQGRNTEAF
NA TRBJ2-2 few TRBV10-3 AIRNAGLSNGELF
NA TRBJ2-5 NA TRBV18 ASSPSVIETQY
TRBD2 TRBJ2-5 NA TRBV29-1 SGRESGGYMKTQY
NA TRBJ1-2 NA TRBV9 ASSGLTGINYGYT
NA TRBJ2-5 NA TRBV5-1 ASSIGQTSQETQY
NA TRBJ1-1 few TRBV30 AKSGSGTLNTEAF
NA TRBJ2-7 NA TRBV5-1 ASTNRGGGEQY
TRBD1 TRBJ2-2 NA TRBV5-1 ASSLGAGGATGELF
NA TRBJ1-2 NA TRBV2 ASSDGTRGHFGYT
NA TRBJ2-3 NA TRBV10-1 ASSESEPHTDTQY
NA TRBJ2-1 NA TRBV7-9 ASSLGVGEQF
TRBD2 TRBJ2-3 NA TRBV5-4 ASSLRGGTDTQY
NA TRBJ2-2 NA TRBV7-2 ASSLASGNTGELF
TRBD1 TRBJ2-4 NA TRBV27 ASSLDRGINIQY
TRBD1 TRBJ1-1 NA TRBV19 ASSTGQTNTEAF